The 25 T cell receptor beta chains below all came from one sample that was sequenced in a study of early stage breast cancer tumors. The table came from immunoSEQ multiplex PCR; TCRdb's copy has only in-frame clones and leaves some out. This sample has around 50,000 clones; 75% to 85% occur once, and the top ten carry around 1.5%. The sequenced sample was blood. The receptors shown here come from a person aged 45-60 years with breast cancer.

The genes are TRBV9 and TRBJ1-2; tentatively, D is TRBD1 (6 bases). Germline V lookup: CDR1 SGDLS, CDR2 YYNGEE. Deletions cut 2 bases from V and 5 bases from J, with 10 bases between. The CDR3 is 13 amino acids. The CDR3 is CASSVYQGYGYTF. The CDR3 DNA is TGTGCCAGCAGCGTGTATCAGGGGTATGGCTACACCTTC.

The chain employs TRBV9 and TRBJ2-7, with TRBD2 matching over 13 bases. J was trimmed by 4 bases and V by 4 bases; bases with no gene match: 11. Germline V gene lookup returns CDR1 SGDLS and CDR2 YYNGEE. This CDR3 spans 17 amino acids. The CDR3 DNA is TGTGCCAGCAGCCCCCGTCGGACTAGCGGGGGCGGGTACGAGCAGTACTTC. Residues: CASSPRRTSGGGYEQYF. Based on the CDR3 plus reference TRBV9 and TRBJ2-7, the full variable domain is DSGVTQTPKHLITATGQRVTLRCSPRSGDLSVYWYQQSLDQGLQFLIQYYNGEERAKGNILERFSAQQFPDLHSELNLSSLELGDSALYFCASSPRRTSGGGYEQYFGPGTRLTVT.

This chain links TRBV18 with TRBJ2-4, with no clear D. V lost 3 bases, J lost 3 bases, and 12 bases lay in between. The CDR3 loop spans 15 amino acids. The germline V gene has CDR1 KGHSH and CDR2 LQKENI. CDR3 loop: CASSPSAESKNIQYF. CDR3 coding DNA: TGTGCCAGCTCACCTTCCGCCGAGAGCAAAAACATTCAGTACTTC.

The chain combines TRBV18 with TRBJ2-7; possible D gene TRBD2, 6 bases. The CDR3 runs to 15 residues. V dropped 6 bases and J dropped 3 bases, with 18 bases sitting between them. The germline V gene encodes CDR1 KGHSH and CDR2 LQKENI. The chain's CDR3 is CASSPLEAGGYEQYF. The CDR3 DNA is TGTGCCAGCTCCCCCCTGGAAGCGGGTGGCTACGAGCAGTACTTC. Using reference TRBV18 and TRBJ2-7 for the parts outside the CDR3, the full variable domain is NAGVMQNPRHLVRRRGQEARLRCSPMKGHSHVYWYRQLPEEGLKFMVYLQKENIIDESGMPKERFSAEFPKEGPSILRIQQVVRGDSAAYFCASSPLEAGGYEQYFGPGTRLTVT.

The chain uses TRBV19 and TRBJ2-2; 8 positions agree with TRBD1. J gave up 5 bases and V 1 base, and 6 bases lay outside the gene matches. The CDR3 covers 16 residues. CDR1 and CDR2 from the germline V gene are LNHDA and SQIVND (reference sequence). Here the CDR3 reads CASSIARTGSTGELFF. The CDR3 DNA sequence: TGTGCCAGTAGTATAGCGAGGACAGGGAGTACCGGGGAGCTGTTTTTT.

This chain links TRBV7-9 with TRBJ2-2; 8 bases map to TRBD2. Germline loops: CDR1 SEHNR, CDR2 FQNEAQ (reference sequence). Trimming removed 5 bases from V and 7 bases from J; junction bases left unmatched: 12. The CDR3 runs to 16 residues. In nucleotides, the CDR3 is TGTGCCAGCAGCCCTCTGCCGGGGGGGCTTGACGGGGAGCTGTTTTTT. Translation gives CASSPLPGGLDGELFF.

V is TRBV5-4 and J is TRBJ2-5; D possibly matches TRBD1 or TRBD2 (6 bases each). This CDR3 contains 15 residues. Germline V gene lookup returns CDR1 SGHNT and CDR2 YYREEE (reference sequence). Trimming shortened V by 4 bases and J by 5 bases, and 18 bases separated the two germline ends. CDR3 DNA sequence: TGTGCCAGCAGCCCTTCGGGGGCCGCGGGGGAGACCCAGTACTTC. Its translation: CASSPSGAAGETQYF. Supplemented by reference TRBV5-4 and TRBJ2-5, the full variable domain reads ETGVTQSPTHLIKTRGQQVTLRCSSQSGHNTVSWYQQALGQGPQFIFQYYREEENGRGNFPPRFSGLQFPNYSSELNVNALELDDSALYLCASSPSGAAGETQYFGPGTRLLVL.

This chain connects TRBV4-3 to TRBJ2-2; D tentatively fits TRBD1 or TRBD2 (5 bases each). The CDR3 loop spans 15 amino acids. CDR1 and CDR2 (germline): LGHNA, YSLEER. The V end was cut by 4 bases, the J end by 6 bases, with 15 bases between. The CDR3 loop reads CASSPRPRGAGELFF. The CDR3 nucleotides are TGCGCCAGCAGCCCTAGGCCCAGAGGGGCCGGGGAGCTGTTTTTT.

The chain's CDR3 is CASSSTSGGTYNEQFF. Here the CDR3 DNA reads TGTGCCAGCAGTTCAACCTCCGGGGGCACCTACAATGAGCAGTTCTTC. This chain joins TRBV28 and TRBJ2-1; D tentatively reads TRBD1 or TRBD2 (6 bases each). Germline loops: CDR1 MDHEN, CDR2 SYDVKM. The CDR3 loop spans 16 amino acids. V lost 4 bases, J lost 2 bases, and 15 bases lay in between.

The rearrangement uses TRBV4-3 and TRBJ2-2, with a weak D call TRBD2 (6 bases). V lost 1 base, J lost 5 bases, and 20 bases lay in between. This CDR3 spans 18 amino acids. Looked up from germline, CDR1 is LGHNA and CDR2 is YSLEER. CDR3 DNA: TGCGCCAGCAGCCAAGCGCCTTTTGAGGCTGGGGGGACCGGGGAGCTGTTTTTT. Translation gives CASSQAPFEAGGTGELFF.

The chain combines TRBV9 with TRBJ2-5; TRBD2 might be the D (5 bases). The CDR3 runs to 15 residues. V shed 0 bases and J shed 5 bases, with 14 bases lying between them. CDR1 and CDR2 (germline): SGDLS, YYNGEE. The CDR3 DNA reads TGTGCCAGCAGCGTAGGAGCAGGAGGAGTGGAGACCCAGTACTTC. Amino acids: CASSVGAGGVETQYF.

The chain uses TRBV11-2 and TRBJ2-3, with 10 bases aligning to TRBD2. J gave up 2 bases and V 2 bases, and 1 base lay outside the gene matches. CDR1 is SGHAT, CDR2 FQNNGV, per germline. There are 15 residues in the CDR3. The CDR3 sequence: CASSLTSGATDTQYF. Written as DNA, the CDR3 is TGTGCCAGCAGCTTAACTAGCGGGGCCACAGATACGCAGTATTTT.

The V and J genes are TRBV6-5 and TRBJ1-1, with TRBD1 identical over 12 bases. The germline gives CDR1 MNHEY, CDR2 SVGAGI. CDR3 length: 14 amino acids. The V and J ends lost 6 bases and 10 bases, in that order; junction bases with no gene match: 9. This chain's CDR3 is CASSRGQGARGAFF. The CDR3, as DNA: TGTGCCAGCAGCCGGGGACAGGGGGCGCGGGGAGCTTTCTTT.

This chain links TRBV15 with TRBJ1-1; D remains unclear. The V end was cut by 2 bases, the J end by 1 base, with 14 bases between. CDR1 LNHNV and CDR2 YYDKDF come from the germline V gene (reference sequence). This CDR3 is built from 16 residues. CDR3 residues: CATSRSGIRTNTEAFF. The CDR3 bases are TGTGCCACCAGCAGATCGGGCATAAGGACGAACACTGAAGCTTTCTTT.

The V gene is TRBV29-1, the J gene TRBJ2-7, with D unclear. Trimming left V 4 bases short and J 0 bases short, with 7 bases between. CDR3 length: 12 residues. Germline V lookup: CDR1 SQVTM, CDR2 ANQGSEA. The CDR3 DNA reads TGCAGCGTTGGGGCGGACTCCTACGAGCAGTACTTC. Its protein product is CSVGADSYEQYF.

This clone was seen a single time. The J gene is TRBJ1-4, the V gene TRBV5-1, with D unclear. The germline gives CDR1 SGHRS, CDR2 YFSETQ. Trimming cost V 5 bases and J 0 bases, with 8 bases left between them. The CDR3 loop spans 14 amino acids. This CDR3 reads CASRPGATNEKLFF. The DNA of the CDR3 is TGCGCCAGCAGGCCAGGTGCAACTAATGAAAAACTGTTTTTT.

This clone was recorded only once. This chain connects TRBV19 to TRBJ1-1; 8 bases are shared with TRBD1. Trimming cost V 4 bases and J 2 bases; bases outside gene matches: 3. The germline CDR1 and CDR2 sequences are LNHDA and SQIVND (reference sequence). This CDR3 has 14 amino acids. CDR3 coding DNA: TGTGCCAGTAGTACTGGACAGGGCAACACTGAAGCTTTCTTT. It codes for CASSTGQGNTEAFF.

The chain is built from TRBV11-2 and TRBJ2-3; TRBD2 agrees at 8 bases. This CDR3 contains 16 residues. V lost 5 bases, J lost 2 bases, and 9 bases stayed unmatched. Germline V lookup: CDR1 SGHAT, CDR2 FQNNGV. CDR3: CASSHVAGRVTDTQYF. For the CDR3, the DNA is TGTGCCAGCAGCCACGTCGCCGGGAGGGTCACAGATACGCAGTATTTT.

The chain carries TRBV2 and TRBJ1-2; D remains ambiguous. CDR3 length equals 16 residues. CDR1 and CDR2 from the germline V gene are SNHLY and FYNNEI. Deletions cut 8 bases from V and 4 bases from J, with 23 bases between. CDR3 nucleotides: TGTGCCAGCTATTATGGAATCAGGTGGAGCAGCTATGGCTACACCTTC. Translated, it gives CASYYGIRWSSYGYTF.

This chain joins TRBV14 and TRBJ1-5; no clear D. Germline loops: CDR1 SGHDN, CDR2 FVKESK. The ends were cut back, 1 base at V and 8 bases at J, with 15 bases in the middle. The CDR3 spans 15 residues. CDR3 coding DNA: TGTGCCAGCAGCCAAGGTCGCTGGCCAAACGAGCCCCAGCATTTT. It specifies CASSQGRWPNEPQHF.

The chain combines TRBV10-1 with TRBJ2-3, with TRBD2 matching over 11 bases. This CDR3 has 17 residues. Trimming removed 6 bases from V and 2 bases from J; junction bases left unmatched: 10. Germline V gene lookup returns CDR1 WNHNN and CDR2 SYGVQD (reference sequence). CDR3 bases: TGCGCCAGCAGCGACTATGTGGGACTAGCGGCCACAGATACGCAGTATTTT. Protein product: CASSDYVGLAATDTQYF.

The chain joins TRBV27 to TRBJ2-2, with D hard to call. Trimming removed 5 bases at V and 0 bases at J, with 7 bases between. The CDR3 runs to 14 residues. The germline V gene encodes CDR1 MNHEY and CDR2 SMNVEV (reference sequence). CDR3 nucleotides: TGTGCCAGCAGTAAGATGGCGAACACCGGGGAGCTGTTTTTT. Protein: CASSKMANTGELFF.

This chain's CDR3 is CASSYADQVYTEAFF. CDR3 DNA: TGTGCCAGCAGTTACGCCGACCAGGTATACACTGAAGCTTTCTTT. This chain links TRBV6-6 with TRBJ1-1; D is unclear. Trimming removed 2 bases from V and 3 bases from J, with 13 bases in between. Germline V gene lookup returns CDR1 MNHNY and CDR2 SVGAGI (reference sequence). This CDR3 is 15 amino acids long.

The chain uses TRBV6-6 and TRBJ1-6; TRBD1 is a possible D gene (5 bases). The CDR3 consists of 15 residues. Germline CDR1 reads MNHNY; CDR2 reads SVGAGI (reference sequence). V was shortened by 0 bases and J by 11 bases, with 14 bases between the two germline ends. In nucleotides, the CDR3 is TGTGCCAGCAGTTACTCGCCAGGTGGGGGAACACCCCTCCACTTT. This gives the protein CASSYSPGGGTPLHF.

The chain recombines TRBV5-1 with TRBJ2-4, with D unresolved. This CDR3 has 12 residues. Between the trimmed V and J ends, which lost 2 bases and 6 bases, there was a span of 6 bases. Germline lookup yields CDR1 SGHRS and CDR2 YFSETQ. CDR3 in DNA: TGCGCCAGCAGCTTTAGTGGAAACATTCAGTACTTC. Encoded protein: CASSFSGNIQYF. The full variable domain, in which reference TRBV5-1 and TRBJ2-4 provide the parts outside the CDR3, is KAGVTQTPRYLIKTRGQQVTLSCSPISGHRSVSWYQQTPGQGLQFLFEYFSETQRNKGNFPGRFSGRQFSNSRSEMNVSTLELGDSALYLCASSFSGNIQYFGAGTRLSVL.